Listed below are T cell receptor beta chains from one sample, sequenced in a study of T cell changes during pregnancy in multiple sclerosis. Data came from immunoSEQ multiplex PCR; TCRdb stores just in-frame clones and leaves some out. The profile shows under 55,000 clones, just over 90% of them singletons. Sequences were derived from CD4+ T cells from peripheral blood mononuclear cells, sampled before pregnancy. The receptors were sampled from a female donor with multiple sclerosis, enrolled in a pregnancy study. Both conserved end residues are part of each CDR3. Fields, in order: J gene, V gene, D gene, clone size, CDR3 protein, CDR3 DNA. The D gene is left open where the match is weak. The size of a clone is reported for some rows only, either as once, few or many, or as a class for expanded clones.

j_call: TRBJ1-2; v_call: TRBV6-1; d_call: TRBD1; clone_size: NA; cdr3_aa: CASRGTGGYGYTF; cdr3_nt: TGTGCCAGCAGAGGGACAGGGGGCTATGGCTACACCTTC
j_call: TRBJ2-7; v_call: TRBV18; d_call: NA; clone_size: NA; cdr3_aa: CASSPRGISYEQYF; cdr3_nt: TGTGCCAGCTCACCCAGGGGTATATCCTACGAGCAGTACTTC
j_call: TRBJ2-7; v_call: TRBV9; d_call: TRBD2; clone_size: NA; cdr3_aa: CASSVEAGGPYEQYF; cdr3_nt: TGTGCCAGCAGCGTAGAAGCGGGAGGGCCGTACGAGCAGTACTTC
j_call: TRBJ2-1; v_call: TRBV11-2; d_call: TRBD2; clone_size: few; cdr3_aa: CASSSLRGTSGTFNEQFF; cdr3_nt: TGTGCCAGCAGCTCACTCCGCGGGACTAGCGGGACCTTCAATGAGCAGTTCTTC
j_call: TRBJ2-1; v_call: TRBV28; d_call: TRBD2; clone_size: once; cdr3_aa: CASSLEHSGSPRFF; cdr3_nt: TGTGCCAGCAGTTTGGAACATAGCGGGAGCCCTCGGTTCTTC
j_call: TRBJ2-3; v_call: TRBV7-2; d_call: NA; clone_size: NA; cdr3_aa: CASSTQQGGATDTQYF; cdr3_nt: TGTGCCAGCAGCACCCAACAGGGGGGGGCCACAGATACGCAGTATTTT
j_call: TRBJ2-1; v_call: TRBV9; d_call: TRBD2; clone_size: once; cdr3_aa: CASSPPLGGKQFF; cdr3_nt: TGTGCCAGCAGCCCTCCCCTCGGGGGGAAGCAGTTCTTC
j_call: TRBJ2-3; v_call: TRBV19; d_call: TRBD2; clone_size: NA; cdr3_aa: CADLESSGRSTDTQYF; cdr3_nt: TGTGCCGACTTAGAGTCTAGCGGAAGAAGCACAGATACGCAGTATTTT
j_call: TRBJ2-2; v_call: TRBV19; d_call: TRBD2; clone_size: NA; cdr3_aa: CASSPRRGSGRARTGELFF; cdr3_nt: TGTGCCAGTAGTCCCCGCCGGGGTAGCGGGAGGGCCCGAACCGGGGAGCTGTTTTTT
j_call: TRBJ2-3; v_call: TRBV4-2; d_call: NA; clone_size: NA; cdr3_aa: CASSQEAPPRTDTQYF; cdr3_nt: TGTGCCAGCAGCCAAGAAGCCCCTCCCCGCACAGATACGCAGTATTTT
j_call: TRBJ2-7; v_call: TRBV11-2; d_call: TRBD2; clone_size: NA; cdr3_aa: CASSLRPSGPYEQYF; cdr3_nt: TGTGCCAGCAGCTTAAGACCTAGCGGCCCCTACGAGCAGTACTTC
j_call: TRBJ1-2; v_call: TRBV30; d_call: TRBD1; clone_size: NA; cdr3_aa: CAWSVQGARYGYTF; cdr3_nt: TGTGCCTGGAGTGTCCAGGGGGCGAGGTATGGCTACACCTTC
j_call: TRBJ1-2; v_call: TRBV5-1; d_call: NA; clone_size: NA; cdr3_aa: CASSGGPRDSLNYGYTF; cdr3_nt: TGCGCCAGCAGCGGAGGGCCGCGGGACTCACTTAACTATGGCTACACCTTC
j_call: TRBJ2-7; v_call: TRBV9; d_call: TRBD1; clone_size: NA; cdr3_aa: CASSVGQGAWEQYF; cdr3_nt: TGTGCCAGCAGCGTAGGGCAGGGGGCTTGGGAGCAGTACTTC
j_call: TRBJ2-3; v_call: TRBV23-1; d_call: NA; clone_size: NA; cdr3_aa: CATLNGGHEDTQYF; cdr3_nt: TGCGCCACCTTAAACGGGGGGCATGAAGATACGCAGTATTTT
j_call: TRBJ2-3; v_call: TRBV5-1; d_call: TRBD2; clone_size: NA; cdr3_aa: CASSNPGGGGTQYF; cdr3_nt: TGCGCCAGCAGCAACCCTGGCGGGGGAGGGACGCAGTATTTT
j_call: TRBJ1-2; v_call: TRBV5-1; d_call: NA; clone_size: NA; cdr3_aa: CASSPQGDYGYTF; cdr3_nt: TGCGCCAGCAGCCCGCAGGGTGACTATGGCTACACCTTC
j_call: TRBJ2-7; v_call: TRBV6-1; d_call: NA; clone_size: NA; cdr3_aa: CASSEDDGSVAYEQYF; cdr3_nt: TGTGCCAGCAGTGAAGACGACGGGAGTGTGGCCTACGAGCAGTACTTC
j_call: TRBJ1-2; v_call: TRBV6-6; d_call: NA; clone_size: NA; cdr3_aa: CASSPGYRFGGYTF; cdr3_nt: TGTGCCAGCAGTCCCGGGTACAGGTTCGGCGGCTACACCTTC
j_call: TRBJ2-2; v_call: TRBV21-1; d_call: NA; clone_size: NA; cdr3_aa: CASISKGGRAGTGELFF; cdr3_nt: TGTGCCAGCATCTCAAAGGGCGGGAGGGCGGGCACCGGGGAGCTGTTTTTT
j_call: TRBJ1-1; v_call: TRBV6-6; d_call: NA; clone_size: NA; cdr3_aa: CASSYVPGQRAFF; cdr3_nt: TGTGCCAGCAGTTACGTGCCAGGACAACGAGCTTTCTTT
j_call: TRBJ2-7; v_call: TRBV13; d_call: NA; clone_size: NA; cdr3_aa: CASSQSYEQYF; cdr3_nt: TGTGCCAGCAGCCAATCCTACGAGCAGTACTTC
j_call: TRBJ2-2; v_call: TRBV6-5; d_call: NA; clone_size: NA; cdr3_aa: CASSSQELNGELFF; cdr3_nt: TGTGCCAGCAGTTCGCAGGAATTGAACGGGGAGCTGTTTTTT